This T cell receptor beta chain appears in the sequencing data of a study of tumor-infiltrating lymphocytes in primary liver carcinoma. Findings and caveats of the study: Tumor top-250-clone fraction significantly exceeded that of blood (p = 0.039). Researchers found tumor-adjacent and tumor-blood pairs overlapped less than tumor region pairs.

Constant-region priming of about 500 ng total RNA yielded TCR beta cDNA. Generation of the TCR beta libraries relied on three nested multiplex PCR rounds using slightly modified ARM-PCR. A C-beta reverse primer was combined with TRBV1-TRBV30 forward primers in the first two PCR rounds, and each round had approximately 9 cycles. TCRdb re-called the multiplex PCR reads with MiXCR, one entry per CDR3 protein. The sample includes 100,000 to 150,000 distinct CDR3 sequences, 64% seen only once; the top ten take around 8.2%. Co-extraction of RNA and DNA was performed on about 20-32 mg of unsorted bulk tissue. Those sampled were patients whose primary liver carcinoma was treated by surgical resection. The trim removed 5 bases at V and 6 bases at J, leaving 8 bases unmatched. The germline V gene has CDR1 MDHEN and CDR2 SYDVKM. This CDR3 has 15 amino acids. Remarks on this clonotype: What it binds is not known.

Sequenced sample: liver tumor tissue from sampling region 3. As to subset: tumor region T3, left-lateral pole. The chain couples TRBV28 to TRBJ2-4, with 9 bases fitting TRBD1. The clonotype originates from a woman in her fifties or sixties with primary liver carcinoma and hepatitis B virus infection. CDR3: CASSTPGQGTNIQYF. The CDR3, as DNA: TGTGCCAGCAGTACGCCGGGACAGGGTACAAACATTCAGTACTTC.